Below are 26 T cell receptor beta chains sequenced from a single sample in a study of blood T cell repertoires in COVID-19. Only in-frame clones appear in the TCRdb table, and some are missing; sequencing was by immunoSEQ multiplex PCR. In the table there are 150,000 or so clones, approximately 86% of which are singletons. The sample consisted of PBMCs or T cells enriched from blood (not recorded which). All receptors derive from a woman aged 40 to 50 who had been exposed to COVID-19.

The chain carries TRBV27 and TRBJ2-5; 9 bases are shared with TRBD1. The germline CDR1 and CDR2 sequences are MNHEY and SMNVEV (reference sequence). With V trimmed by 3 bases and J by 4 bases, 6 bases remained unmatched. This CDR3 has 15 amino acids. CDR3 region: CASSFGQGRSETQYF. The CDR3 DNA follows: TGTGCCAGCAGTTTCGGACAGGGGCGCTCAGAGACCCAGTACTTC.

The chain joins TRBV9 to TRBJ2-1, with 15 bases matching TRBD2. Germline lookup yields CDR1 SGDLS and CDR2 YYNGEE. The CDR3 sequence is 19 residues long. Unmatched junction bases numbered 9, after V lost 0 bases and J lost 5 bases. The CDR3 coding sequence is TGTGCCAGCAGCGTAGTTGGATCGGGACTAGCGGGGGGCCACAATGAGCAGTTCTTC. Translating gives CASSVVGSGLAGGHNEQFF. Variable domain in full (rest from reference TRBV9 and TRBJ2-1): DSGVTQTPKHLITATGQRVTLRCSPRSGDLSVYWYQQSLDQGLQFLIQYYNGEERAKGNILERFSAQQFPDLHSELNLSSLELGDSALYFCASSVVGSGLAGGHNEQFFGPGTRLTVL.

The chain employs TRBV4-1 and TRBJ2-7, with TRBD2 matching 10 bases. This CDR3 comprises 15 residues. V gave up 5 bases and J gave up 7 bases; unmatched junction bases: 11. Germline CDR1 MGHRA, CDR2 YSYEKL. For the CDR3, the DNA is TGCGCCAGCAGCTCCCCAGCGGCTAGCGGGGGTGAGCAGTACTTC. The encoded protein is CASSSPAASGGEQYF.

V is TRBV7-6 and J is TRBJ2-7, with D possibly matching TRBD2 (5 bases). This CDR3 is 14 amino acids long. V lost 1 base, J lost 6 bases, and 13 bases lay in between. CDR1 and CDR2 (germline): SGHVS, FNYEAQ. The CDR3 region has the DNA TGTGCCAGCAGCTTAGACCCGCGGGCGGGCGAGCAGTACTTC. It specifies CASSLDPRAGEQYF.

The rearrangement uses TRBV27 and TRBJ2-2; 8 bases are a match to TRBD2. The ends lost 2 bases at V and 4 bases at J; junction bases unmatched: 6. This CDR3 is 16 amino acids long. The germline V gene has CDR1 MNHEY and CDR2 SMNVEV (reference sequence). The CDR3 region is CASSLVGLATTGELFF. DNA of the CDR3: TGTGCCAGCAGTTTAGTTGGACTAGCCACCACCGGGGAGCTGTTTTTT.

The V gene is TRBV6-5, the J gene TRBJ2-7, with 9 bases fitting TRBD1. The CDR3 is 16 residues long. With 0 bases clipped from V and 5 bases from J, the junction kept 8 bases outside the gene matches. Germline assignment: CDR1 MNHEY and CDR2 SVGAGI. CDR3 DNA sequence: TGTGCCAGCAGTTACTCGAGCGGGACAGGGTCCCACGAGCAGTACTTC. It encodes CASSYSSGTGSHEQYF.

This sequence joins TRBV28 and TRBJ2-2; 9 bases map to TRBD2. Germline lookup yields CDR1 MDHEN and CDR2 SYDVKM. V was clipped by 3 bases and J by 5 bases; unmatched bases: 7. The CDR3 covers 16 residues. Here the CDR3 DNA reads TGTGCCAGCAGTTTGGATGTAGCGGGAGATACCGGGGAGCTGTTTTTT. It yields the protein CASSLDVAGDTGELFF.

The chain uses TRBV5-1 and TRBJ1-1, with D maybe TRBD1 (6 bases). V was trimmed by 4 bases and J by 4 bases, leaving 14 bases between them. Germline CDR1 is SGHRS and CDR2 is YFSETQ. This CDR3 is 14 amino acids long. CDR3 in DNA: TGCGCCAGCAGCATACAGGGTTTTGGCACTGAAGCTTTCTTT. As protein: CASSIQGFGTEAFF. Based on the CDR3 plus reference TRBV5-1 and TRBJ1-1, the full variable domain is KAGVTQTPRYLIKTRGQQVTLSCSPISGHRSVSWYQQTPGQGLQFLFEYFSETQRNKGNFPGRFSGRQFSNSRSEMNVSTLELGDSALYLCASSIQGFGTEAFFGQGTRLTVV.

The J gene is TRBJ1-2, the V gene TRBV7-2; 7 bases are a match to TRBD1. The CDR3 runs to 16 residues. The germline V gene encodes CDR1 SGHTA and CDR2 FQGNSA. Unmatched junction bases numbered 11, after V lost 5 bases and J lost 2 bases. The CDR3 spells CASSPLGDRLNYGYTF. For the CDR3, the DNA is TGTGCCAGCAGCCCTCTTGGGGACAGACTGAACTATGGCTACACCTTC.

The count of this clone is one. V gene TRBV5-1 combines with J gene TRBJ2-6; 7 bases line up with TRBD1. The germline CDR1 and CDR2 sequences are SGHRS and YFSETQ. The junction had 5 bases not matched to a gene; V was cut back by 0 bases and J by 2 bases. The CDR3 contains 17 residues. In DNA, the CDR3 is TGCGCCAGCAGCTTGGTGGCAGGGGGTACTGGGGCCAACGTCCTGACTTTC. This codes for CASSLVAGGTGANVLTF.

The rearrangement joins TRBV10-3 to TRBJ2-1, with D perhaps TRBD2 (7 bases). The V end lost 10 bases, the J end lost 7 bases, and 20 bases lay between the germline ends. The CDR3 extends over 14 amino acids. Germline V gene data show CDR1 as ENHRY and CDR2 as SYGVKD. The CDR3 nucleotides are TGTGCCACAAGGGGGGAGGGAGGATTTAATGAGCAGTTCTTC. Its translation is CATRGEGGFNEQFF.

V and J are TRBV5-1 and TRBJ2-7; D perhaps matches TRBD2 (5 bases). Trimming stripped 3 bases from V and 4 bases from J, with 11 bases between. The CDR3 length is 13 residues. Germline V gene data show CDR1 as SGHRS and CDR2 as YFSETQ. CDR3 region: CASSSGRTYEQYF. CDR3 sequence (DNA): TGCGCCAGCAGCTCGGGTCGGACTTACGAGCAGTACTTC.

CDR3 amino acids: CASSPTYFGNTIYF. In nucleotides, the CDR3 is TGCGCCAGCAGCCCTACTTACTTTGGAAACACCATATATTTT. The V gene is TRBV5-1, the J gene TRBJ1-3; D is uncertain. The germline V gene encodes CDR1 SGHRS and CDR2 YFSETQ. This CDR3 has 14 amino acids. Trimming shortened V by 4 bases and J by 3 bases, and 11 bases separated the two germline ends.

CDR3 nucleotide sequence: TGTGCCAGCACTAGGACAGGTTGGACTGAAGCTTTCTTT. This translates into CASTRTGWTEAFF. The genes are TRBV6-5 and TRBJ1-1; 7 bases agree with TRBD1. Looked up from germline, CDR1 is MNHEY and CDR2 is SVGAGI. The CDR3 spans 13 residues. The V segment lost 7 bases and the J segment 5 bases; nucleotides outside the gene matches: 7.

CDR3 nucleotides: TGTGCCAGCAGCTTGGCCGGGGGGAACACTGAAGCTTTCTTT. Translated, it gives CASSLAGGNTEAFF. This rearrangement joins TRBV5-6 to TRBJ1-1; the D gene is possibly TRBD1 (5 bases). This CDR3 is 14 amino acids long. V lost 0 bases, J lost 1 base, and 7 bases lay in between. Germline V gives CDR1 SGHDT, CDR2 YYEEEE.

The V and J genes are TRBV27 and TRBJ1-2; no firm D call. The V gene's germline CDR1 is MNHEY and CDR2 SMNVEV (reference sequence). This CDR3 is built from 13 residues. The germline V and J ends were trimmed by 4 bases and 3 bases, with 9 bases remaining between them. CDR3 sequence reads: CASSSLGDYGYTF. Written as DNA, the CDR3 is TGTGCCAGCAGTTCTCTAGGTGACTATGGCTACACCTTC.

The chain combines TRBV10-3 with TRBJ1-1, with D unclear. Germline V gene sequence: CDR1 ENHRY, CDR2 SYGVKD. V lost 7 bases and J lost 5, with 14 bases in between. The CDR3 totals 13 residues. The CDR3 DNA reads as TGTGCCATCATGGGAGTTTCCGAGACTGAAGCTTTCTTT. It specifies CAIMGVSETEAFF.

The rearrangement links TRBV7-9 to TRBJ1-1; a weak D match, TRBD1 (6 bases). Trimming removed 7 bases at V and 6 bases at J, with 15 bases between. The CDR3 loop spans 13 amino acids. Germline CDR1 and CDR2: SEHNR and FQNEAQ (reference sequence). CDR3 protein: CASTETGSAEAFF. The CDR3 DNA reads TGTGCCAGCACCGAAACAGGGAGCGCTGAAGCTTTCTTT.

The J gene is TRBJ1-2, the V gene TRBV28; perhaps TRBD1 as D (5 bases). Trimming left V 5 bases short and J 2 bases short, with 6 bases between. The CDR3 loop spans 12 amino acids. The germline CDR1 and CDR2 sequences are MDHEN and SYDVKM. As DNA, the CDR3 is TGTGCCAGCAGTACAGGCAACTATGGCTACACCTTC. As protein: CASSTGNYGYTF.

V is TRBV7-9 and J is TRBJ1-2, with 10 bases that match TRBD1. Looked up from germline, CDR1 is SEHNR and CDR2 is FQNEAQ (reference sequence). V lost 4 bases to trimming and J lost 5 bases; unmatched junction nucleotides: 10. CDR3 size: 16 residues. CDR3 DNA: TGTGCCAGCAGCTCCGGGACAGGGGAACGGGCTTATGGCTACACCTTC. This gives the protein CASSSGTGERAYGYTF.

This chain links TRBV19 with TRBJ2-1; D is possibly TRBD1 (6 bases). Germline V gene data show CDR1 as LNHDA and CDR2 as SQIVND (reference sequence). Deletions cut 5 bases from V and 15 bases from J, with 23 bases between. There are 14 residues in the CDR3. The CDR3 region has the DNA TGTGCCAGTAGTCCGACCCCTACAGGGCCCGCGCTGTTCTTC. Amino acids: CASSPTPTGPALFF.

This clone was found a few times. The genes are TRBV10-3 and TRBJ2-5, with D possibly being TRBD1 (5 bases). Germline V gives CDR1 ENHRY, CDR2 SYGVKD. The CDR3 consists of 16 residues. V was pared by 0 bases and J by 5 bases, with 16 bases between. The CDR3, as DNA: TGTGCCATCAGTGAGTCGATGAAGGGGTTGGGGGAGACCCAGTACTTC. It yields the protein CAISESMKGLGETQYF.

The chain recombines TRBV19 with TRBJ1-5, with TRBD1 matching 9 bases. The junction had 2 bases not matched to a gene; V was cut back by 3 bases and J by 2 bases. The germline V gene encodes CDR1 LNHDA and CDR2 SQIVND (reference sequence). This CDR3 region has 15 residues. For the CDR3, the DNA is TGTGCCAGTAGTATGCGGACAGGGGGCAATCAGCCCCAGCATTTT. Translation gives CASSMRTGGNQPQHF.

In this sample, this clone turned up a few times. This chain connects TRBV5-1 to TRBJ2-4, with D possibly being TRBD2 (7 bases). CDR3 length: 14 residues. Germline V gene lookup returns CDR1 SGHRS and CDR2 YFSETQ. V was clipped by 4 bases and J by 4 bases, with 12 bases between them. CDR3 sequence: CASSPGGPKNIQYF. For the CDR3, the DNA is TGCGCCAGCAGCCCCGGGGGGCCTAAAAACATTCAGTACTTC.

J is TRBJ1-2 and V is TRBV7-2; weak D call: TRBD1 (6 bases). Looked up from germline, CDR1 is SGHTA and CDR2 is FQGNSA. The CDR3 is made up of 16 amino acids. Trimming pared 1 base from V and 3 bases from J, leaving 15 bases between. CDR3 sequence (DNA): TGTGCCAGCAGCTTAGGTGGGGGGGGCGCCTACTATGGCTACACCTTC. It yields the protein CASSLGGGGAYYGYTF.

This chain connects TRBV9 to TRBJ2-5; the match to TRBD1 covers 7 bases. V lost 4 bases and J lost 3; bases outside the gene matches: 0. Germline lookup yields CDR1 SGDLS and CDR2 YYNGEE. The CDR3 runs to 12 residues. The CDR3 is CASSTGEETQYF. Here the CDR3 DNA reads TGTGCCAGCAGCACAGGGGAAGAGACCCAGTACTTC.